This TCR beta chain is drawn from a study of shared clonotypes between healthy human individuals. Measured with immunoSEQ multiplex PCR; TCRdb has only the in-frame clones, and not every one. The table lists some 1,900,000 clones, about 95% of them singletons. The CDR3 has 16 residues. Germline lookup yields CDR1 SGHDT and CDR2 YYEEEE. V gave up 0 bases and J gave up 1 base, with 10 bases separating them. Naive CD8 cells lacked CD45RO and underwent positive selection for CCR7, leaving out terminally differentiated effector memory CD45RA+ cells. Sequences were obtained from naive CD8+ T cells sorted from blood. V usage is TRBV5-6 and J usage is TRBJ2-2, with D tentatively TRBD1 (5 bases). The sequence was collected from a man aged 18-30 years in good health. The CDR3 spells CASSLDPGLNTGELFF. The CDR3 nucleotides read TGTGCCAGCAGCTTGGATCCAGGGTTGAACACCGGGGAGCTGTTTTTT.